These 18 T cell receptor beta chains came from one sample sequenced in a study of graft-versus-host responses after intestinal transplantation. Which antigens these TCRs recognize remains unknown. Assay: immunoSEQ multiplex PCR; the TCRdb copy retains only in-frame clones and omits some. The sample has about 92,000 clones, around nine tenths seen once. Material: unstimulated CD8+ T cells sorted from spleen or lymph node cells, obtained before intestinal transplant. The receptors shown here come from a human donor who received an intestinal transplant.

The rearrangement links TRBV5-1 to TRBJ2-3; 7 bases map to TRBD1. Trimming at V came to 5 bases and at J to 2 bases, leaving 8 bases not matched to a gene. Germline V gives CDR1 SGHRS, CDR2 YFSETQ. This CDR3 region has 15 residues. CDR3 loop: CASSSGTAYTDTQYF. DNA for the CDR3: TGCGCCAGCAGTTCCGGGACAGCTTACACAGATACGCAGTATTTT.

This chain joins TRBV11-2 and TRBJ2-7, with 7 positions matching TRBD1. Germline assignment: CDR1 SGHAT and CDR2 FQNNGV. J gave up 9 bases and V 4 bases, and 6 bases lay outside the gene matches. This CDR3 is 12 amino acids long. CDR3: CASSSQGLGQYF. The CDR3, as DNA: TGTGCCAGCAGCTCACAGGGGCTGGGGCAGTACTTC.

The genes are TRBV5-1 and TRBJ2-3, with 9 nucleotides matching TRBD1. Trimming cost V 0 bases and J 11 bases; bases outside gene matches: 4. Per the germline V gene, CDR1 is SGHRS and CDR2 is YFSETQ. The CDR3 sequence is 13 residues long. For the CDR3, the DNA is TGCGCCAGCAGCTTGGGGGACAGGGACAAGCAGTATTTT. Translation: CASSLGDRDKQYF.

The CDR3 sequence: CASSMSVDYLGGYTF. The CDR3 DNA is TGTGCCAGTAGTATGTCGGTGGACTACCTCGGGGGCTACACCTTC. The chain uses TRBV19 and TRBJ1-2, with D unclear. With 3 bases removed from V and 8 bases from J, the gap between germline ends came to 19 bases. Germline V gives CDR1 LNHDA, CDR2 SQIVND (reference sequence). There are 15 residues in the CDR3.

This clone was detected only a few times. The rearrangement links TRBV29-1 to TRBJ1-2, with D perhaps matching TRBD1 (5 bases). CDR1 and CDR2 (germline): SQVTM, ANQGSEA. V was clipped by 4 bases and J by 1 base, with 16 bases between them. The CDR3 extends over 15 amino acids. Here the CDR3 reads CSVASGAVVNYGYTF. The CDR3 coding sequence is TGCAGCGTTGCGAGTGGGGCAGTCGTTAACTATGGCTACACCTTC.

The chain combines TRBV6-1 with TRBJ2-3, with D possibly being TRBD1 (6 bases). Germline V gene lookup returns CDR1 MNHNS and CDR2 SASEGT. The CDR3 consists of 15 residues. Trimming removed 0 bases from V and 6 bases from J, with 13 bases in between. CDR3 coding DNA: TGTGCCAGCAGTGAAGCTGGACAGCCCAGCGATACGCAGTATTTT. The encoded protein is CASSEAGQPSDTQYF.

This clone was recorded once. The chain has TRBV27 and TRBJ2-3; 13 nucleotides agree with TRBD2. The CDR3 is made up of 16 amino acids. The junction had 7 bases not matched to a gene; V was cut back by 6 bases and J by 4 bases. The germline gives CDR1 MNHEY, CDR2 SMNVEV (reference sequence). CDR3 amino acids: CASSLAGLAGADTQYF. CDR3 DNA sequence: TGTGCCAGCAGCCTAGCTGGACTAGCGGGGGCAGATACGCAGTATTTT.

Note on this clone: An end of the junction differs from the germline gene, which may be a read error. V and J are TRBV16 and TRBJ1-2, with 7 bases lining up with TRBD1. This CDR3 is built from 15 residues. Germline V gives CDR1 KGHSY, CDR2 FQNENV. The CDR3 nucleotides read TGTGTCAGCAGCCCATCGGACAGGTTCAACTATGGCTACACCTTC. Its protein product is CVSSPSDRFNYGYTF. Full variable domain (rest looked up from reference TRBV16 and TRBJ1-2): GEEVAQTPKHLVRGEGQKAKLYCAPIKGHSYVFWYQQVLKNEFKFLISFQNENVFDETGMPKERFSAKCLPNSPCSLEIQATKLEDSAVYFCVSSPSDRFNYGYTFGSGTRLTVV.

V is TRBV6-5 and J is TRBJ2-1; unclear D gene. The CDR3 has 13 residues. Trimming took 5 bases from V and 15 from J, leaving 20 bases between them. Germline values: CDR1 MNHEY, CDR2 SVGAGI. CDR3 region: CASSDEAGLWWFF. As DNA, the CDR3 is TGTGCCAGCAGTGATGAGGCAGGCCTATGGTGGTTCTTC.

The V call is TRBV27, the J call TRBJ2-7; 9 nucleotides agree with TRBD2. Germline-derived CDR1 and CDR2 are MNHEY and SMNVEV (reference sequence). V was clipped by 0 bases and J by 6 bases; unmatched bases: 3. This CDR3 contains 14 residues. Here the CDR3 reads CASSLSVLAGEQYF. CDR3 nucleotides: TGTGCCAGCAGTTTATCGGTACTAGCGGGCGAGCAGTACTTC.

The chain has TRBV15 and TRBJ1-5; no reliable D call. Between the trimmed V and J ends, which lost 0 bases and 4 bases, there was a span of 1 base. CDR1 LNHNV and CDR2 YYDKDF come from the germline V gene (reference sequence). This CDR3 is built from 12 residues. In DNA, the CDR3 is TGTGCCACCAGCAGAGATAATCAGCCCCAGCATTTT. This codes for CATSRDNQPQHF. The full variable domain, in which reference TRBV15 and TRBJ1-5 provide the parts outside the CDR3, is DAMVIQNPRYQVTQFGKPVTLSCSQTLNHNVMYWYQQKSSQAPKLLFHYYDKDFNNEADTPDNFQSRRPNTSFCFLDIRSPGLGDTAMYLCATSRDNQPQHFGDGTRLSIL.

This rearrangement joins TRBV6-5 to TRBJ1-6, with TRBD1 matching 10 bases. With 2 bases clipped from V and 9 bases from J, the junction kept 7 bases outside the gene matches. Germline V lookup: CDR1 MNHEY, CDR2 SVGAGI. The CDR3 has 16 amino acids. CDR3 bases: TGTGCCAGCAGTTACACGAGACAGGGGGCACTTTCACCCCTCCACTTT. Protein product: CASSYTRQGALSPLHF.

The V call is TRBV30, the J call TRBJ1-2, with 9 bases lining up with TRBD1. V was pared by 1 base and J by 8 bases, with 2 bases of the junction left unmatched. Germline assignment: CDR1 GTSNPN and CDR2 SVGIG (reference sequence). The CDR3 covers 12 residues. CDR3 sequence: CAWSGQGEGYTF. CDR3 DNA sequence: TGTGCCTGGAGTGGACAGGGGGAAGGCTACACCTTC.

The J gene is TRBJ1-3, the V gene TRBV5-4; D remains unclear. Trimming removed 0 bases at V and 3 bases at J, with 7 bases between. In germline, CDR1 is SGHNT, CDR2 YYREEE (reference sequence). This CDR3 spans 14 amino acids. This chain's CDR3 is CASSLGVDGNTIYF. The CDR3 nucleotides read TGTGCCAGCAGCTTGGGGGTCGATGGAAACACCATATATTTT.

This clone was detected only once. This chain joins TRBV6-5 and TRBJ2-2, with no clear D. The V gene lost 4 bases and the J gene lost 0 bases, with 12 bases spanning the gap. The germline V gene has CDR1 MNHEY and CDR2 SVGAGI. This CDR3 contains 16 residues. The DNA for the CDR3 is TGTGCCAGCAGTTCCTCCGAAGTCTCGAACACCGGGGAGCTGTTTTTT. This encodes CASSSSEVSNTGELFF.

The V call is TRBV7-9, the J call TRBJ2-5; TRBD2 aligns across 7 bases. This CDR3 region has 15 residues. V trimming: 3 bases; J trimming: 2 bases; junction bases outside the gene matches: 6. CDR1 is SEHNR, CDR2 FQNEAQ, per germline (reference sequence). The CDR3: CASSFDGGGQETQYF. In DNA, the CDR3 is TGTGCCAGCAGCTTCGACGGCGGGGGACAAGAGACCCAGTACTTC.

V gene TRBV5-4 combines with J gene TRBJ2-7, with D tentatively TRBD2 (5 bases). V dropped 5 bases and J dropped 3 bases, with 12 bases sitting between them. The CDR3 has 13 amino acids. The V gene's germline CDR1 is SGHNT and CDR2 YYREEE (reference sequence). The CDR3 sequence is CASSGSGDYEQYF. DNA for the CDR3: TGTGCCAGCAGTGGAAGCGGCGACTACGAGCAGTACTTC. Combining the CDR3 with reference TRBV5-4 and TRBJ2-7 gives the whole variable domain ETGVTQSPTHLIKTRGQQVTLRCSSQSGHNTVSWYQQALGQGPQFIFQYYREEENGRGNFPPRFSGLQFPNYSSELNVNALELDDSALYLCASSGSGDYEQYFGPGTRLTVT.

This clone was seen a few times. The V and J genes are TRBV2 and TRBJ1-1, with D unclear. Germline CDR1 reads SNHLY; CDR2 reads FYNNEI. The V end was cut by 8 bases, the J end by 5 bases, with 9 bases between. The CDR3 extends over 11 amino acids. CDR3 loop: CASHGQTEAFF. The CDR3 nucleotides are TGTGCCAGCCACGGGCAGACTGAAGCTTTCTTT.